The 10 T cell receptor beta chains in this list originate from one sample, sequenced in a study of blood T cell repertoires in COVID-19. Generated by immunoSEQ multiplex PCR, the TCRdb table keeps only in-frame clones and is missing some. The sample lists 150,000 to 180,000 clones; around nine tenths were seen once. What was sequenced was peripheral blood. These receptors were obtained from a woman between 65 and 79 years old with acute or convalescent COVID-19.

The chain is built from TRBV27 and TRBJ1-1; D is perhaps TRBD1 (5 bases). This CDR3 has 14 amino acids. CDR1 and CDR2 from the germline V gene are MNHEY and SMNVEV (reference sequence). V lost 5 bases and J 1 base, leaving 11 bases between the germline ends. CDR3 sequence: CASSPTGSNTEAFF. The CDR3 DNA follows: TGTGCCAGCAGTCCCACAGGCTCGAACACTGAAGCTTTCTTT.

The J gene is TRBJ2-3, the V gene TRBV6-5; D is unresolved. This CDR3 contains 13 residues. Trimming cost V 8 bases and J 2 bases, with 11 bases left between them. Germline values: CDR1 MNHEY, CDR2 SVGAGI. CDR3 region: CASPDTYTDTQYF. As DNA, the CDR3 is TGTGCCAGCCCTGACACGTACACAGATACGCAGTATTTT.

The chain combines TRBV6-6 with TRBJ1-5; D might be TRBD1 (5 bases). CDR3 length: 14 amino acids. V lost 6 bases and J lost 2, with 11 bases in between. In germline, CDR1 is MNHNY, CDR2 SVGAGI (reference sequence). The DNA for the CDR3 is TGTGCCAGCAGGCCGAGCAGGGGCAATCAGCCCCAGCATTTT. Its translation: CASRPSRGNQPQHF.

This sequence joins TRBV5-1 and TRBJ2-7; a weak D match, TRBD2 (6 bases). The CDR3 has 16 amino acids. Germline CDR1 and CDR2: SGHRS and YFSETQ. V was pared by 1 base and J by 2 bases, with 16 bases between. CDR3 DNA sequence: TGCGCCAGCAGCTTGCTGGGAGGAGGGACGGCCTACGAGCAGTACTTC. Translated: CASSLLGGGTAYEQYF.

The chain has TRBV7-2 and TRBJ1-1, with 10 positions matching TRBD1. Germline trimming cut 1 base from V and 9 bases from J; bases unmatched to any gene: 8. Germline V gene data show CDR1 as SGHTA and CDR2 as FQGNSA. CDR3 size: 15 residues. This CDR3 reads CASSLGGRQGAKAFF. CDR3 nucleotides: TGTGCCAGCAGCTTAGGGGGACGACAGGGGGCTAAAGCTTTCTTT.

J is TRBJ1-1 and V is TRBV24-1; the match to TRBD1 covers 8 bases. The CDR3 contains 18 residues. In germline, CDR1 is KGHDR, CDR2 SFDVKD. V lost 0 bases to trimming and J lost 3 bases; unmatched junction nucleotides: 11. CDR3 protein: CATSDLRDRGGQDTEAFF. In DNA form, the CDR3 reads TGTGCCACCAGTGATTTGCGGGACAGAGGGGGACAGGACACTGAAGCTTTCTTT.

The V gene is TRBV12-3 or TRBV12-4, the J gene TRBJ2-5; D is perhaps TRBD1 (5 bases). The CDR3 extends over 13 amino acids. Trimming took off 5 bases at V and 1 base at J, with 8 bases between the two ends. In DNA form, the CDR3 reads TGTGCCAGCAGTAGACAGAGCCAAGAGACCCAGTACTTC. Translated, it gives CASSRQSQETQYF.

In its sample, this clone was seen a few times. The rearrangement links TRBV20-1 to TRBJ2-1; weak D call: TRBD2 (6 bases). In germline, CDR1 is DFQATT, CDR2 SNEGSKA (reference sequence). V was shortened by 4 bases and J by 10 bases, with 11 bases between the two germline ends. The CDR3 has 11 residues. The chain's CDR3 is CSATYLAEQFF. DNA for the CDR3: TGCAGTGCTACCTACCTAGCGGAGCAGTTCTTC.

The chain is built from TRBV6-6 and TRBJ1-2; no firm D call. Germline CDR1 and CDR2: MNHNY and SVGAGI (reference sequence). CDR3 length: 15 residues. V lost 6 bases to trimming and J lost 3 bases, with 17 bases between them. The CDR3 bases are TGTGCCAGCAGCAAAGGCCTGCCTCGGGACTATGGCTACACCTTC. This gives the protein CASSKGLPRDYGYTF.

The chain carries TRBV28 and TRBJ1-5; D possibly corresponds to TRBD1 (5 bases). CDR1 is MDHEN and CDR2 is SYDVKM in the germline V gene. This CDR3 has 15 residues. V was shortened by 2 bases and J by 4 bases, with 12 bases between the two germline ends. The CDR3 coding sequence is TGTGCCAGCAGTTTAGAAGGCAGGGCGAATCAGCCCCAGCATTTT. Its translation is CASSLEGRANQPQHF.